Shown below are 32 T cell receptor beta chains from a single sample sequenced in a study of cytomegalovirus exposure and HLA in healthy donors. The PCR used 60 Vbeta and 13 Jbeta primers. TCRdb's table, derived via immunoSEQ multiplex PCR, lists solely in-frame clones and lacks some. The table for this sample gives tens of thousands of clones. What was sequenced was PBMCs. These receptors all come from a man younger than 45 in good health and CMV-seronegative.

This chain connects TRBV30 to TRBJ2-1; 12 positions match TRBD2. The trim removed 2 bases at V and 0 bases at J, leaving 5 bases unmatched. Germline V CDR1 and CDR2: GTSNPN, SVGIG (reference sequence). The CDR3 is 17 residues long. DNA of the CDR3: TGTGCCTGGAGTTTCAGGACTAGCGGGGCCTCCTACAATGAGCAGTTCTTC. Amino acids: CAWSFRTSGASYNEQFF.

The chain employs TRBV5-6 and TRBJ1-3, with TRBD1 identical over 8 bases. Losses at the gene ends were 9 bases for V and 3 bases for J; bases not matched to a gene: 2. The CDR3 is made up of 12 amino acids. Looked up from germline, CDR1 is SGHDT and CDR2 is YYEEEE. Here the CDR3 DNA reads TGTGCCATCGGGACAGGTGGAAACACCATATATTTT. It encodes CAIGTGGNTIYF.

The V and J genes are TRBV13 and TRBJ2-7; TRBD1 agrees at 8 bases. With V trimmed by 7 bases and J by 5 bases, 4 bases remained unmatched. CDR1 PRHDT and CDR2 FYEKMQ come from the germline V gene (reference sequence). The CDR3 has 12 residues. CDR3 region: CASTGTGHEQYF. CDR3 nucleotide sequence: TGTGCCAGCACCGGGACAGGCCACGAGCAGTACTTC.

The chain joins TRBV12-5 to TRBJ1-6; D ambiguous. The CDR3 runs 13 residues. Germline V lookup: CDR1 LGHNT, CDR2 FRNRAP. V gave up 6 bases and J gave up 10 bases, with 13 bases separating them. CDR3 protein: CASGSQEGSPLHF. The CDR3 coding sequence is TGTGCTAGTGGCTCGCAGGAAGGATCACCCCTCCACTTT.

V and J are TRBV18 and TRBJ2-1; 11 bases fit TRBD2. J lost 5 bases, V lost 2 bases, and 14 bases had no gene match. The CDR3 covers 19 residues. Germline V lookup: CDR1 KGHSH, CDR2 LQKENI. DNA of the CDR3: TGTGCCAGCTCACCAAGGCTGTGGTCTAGCGGGGGGACACACAATGAGCAGTTCTTC. Its translation is CASSPRLWSSGGTHNEQFF. The variable domain in full, completed from reference TRBV18 and TRBJ2-1, reads NAGVMQNPRHLVRRRGQEARLRCSPMKGHSHVYWYRQLPEEGLKFMVYLQKENIIDESGMPKERFSAEFPKEGPSILRIQQVVRGDSAAYFCASSPRLWSSGGTHNEQFFGPGTRLTVL.

The gene calls are TRBV5-4 and TRBJ2-3, with D unresolved. The germline V and J ends were trimmed by 5 bases and 1 base, with 5 bases remaining between them. The CDR3 totals 12 residues. From germline, CDR1 is SGHNT and CDR2 YYREEE (reference sequence). Here the CDR3 DNA reads TGTGCCAGCAGGGCGGGCACAGATACGCAGTATTTT. This codes for CASRAGTDTQYF.

The chain links TRBV30 to TRBJ2-7, with D unclear. V was trimmed by 0 bases and J by 3 bases, leaving 12 bases between them. Germline V gene sequence: CDR1 GTSNPN, CDR2 SVGIG (reference sequence). CDR3 length: 14 residues. The DNA of the CDR3 is TGTGCCTGGAGTGTGAAACAGCCGATCTACGAGCAGTACTTC. This sequence encodes CAWSVKQPIYEQYF.

Points on this clone: This specimen includes other DNA sequences encoding the same CDR3. V usage is TRBV19 and J usage is TRBJ1-1; D is possibly TRBD1 (6 bases). V lost 9 bases to trimming and J lost 4 bases, with 12 bases between them. CDR1 LNHDA and CDR2 SQIVND come from the germline V gene (reference sequence). The CDR3 runs to 12 residues. CDR3 DNA sequence: TGTGCCAGCCGACTCAGGGGCACTGAAGCTTTCTTT. Encoded protein: CASRLRGTEAFF. The full variable domain, in which reference TRBV19 and TRBJ1-1 provide the parts outside the CDR3, is DGGITQSPKYLFRKEGQNVTLSCEQNLNHDAMYWYRQDPGQGLRLIYYSQIVNDFQKGDIAEGYSVSREKKESFPLTVTSAQKNPTAFYLCASRLRGTEAFFGQGTRLTVV.

About this clone: Within the sample, other DNA sequences also encode this same CDR3. The chain employs TRBV2 and TRBJ1-5, with D possibly TRBD1 on 5 matching bases. Per germline, CDR1 SNHLY and CDR2 FYNNEI. With 4 bases removed from V and 2 bases from J, the gap between germline ends came to 21 bases. This CDR3 comprises 18 residues. CDR3 coding DNA: TGTGCCAGCAGTGGGATGTCACTGGGACTCCGGGGCAATCAGCCCCAGCATTTT. Amino acids: CASSGMSLGLRGNQPQHF.

The V call is TRBV19, the J call TRBJ1-1; 8 positions match TRBD1. CDR1 and CDR2 from the germline V gene are LNHDA and SQIVND (reference sequence). V shed 5 bases and J 5 bases; nucleotides not matched to a gene: 7. The CDR3 spans 14 residues. In DNA form, the CDR3 reads TGTGCCAGTAGTCCGAGGACAGGGAGGACTGAAGCTTTCTTT. Amino acids: CASSPRTGRTEAFF.

This chain connects TRBV10-2 to TRBJ2-2, with D perhaps TRBD1 (5 bases). The CDR3 contains 14 residues. Germline CDR1 is WSHSY and CDR2 is SAAADI. Trimming took off 4 bases at V and 2 bases at J, with 8 bases between the two ends. For the CDR3, the DNA is TGCGCCAGCAGTGGGACACGAAACACCGGGGAGCTGTTTTTT. Its translation: CASSGTRNTGELFF.

The CDR3 DNA reads as TGTGCCAGCAGCTTCGGACAGGCGTACTCTGGAAACACCATATATTTT. It translates to CASSFGQAYSGNTIYF. The chain links TRBV7-8 to TRBJ1-3; 7 bases line up with TRBD1. The CDR3 is 16 amino acids. Trimming took 3 bases from V and 0 from J; bases not matched to a gene: 5. CDR1 and CDR2 (germline): SGHVS, FQNEAQ. Filled out from reference TRBV7-8 and TRBJ1-3, the complete variable domain reads GAGVSQSPRYKVAKRGQDVALRCDPISGHVSLFWYQQALGQGPEFLTYFQNEAQLDKSGLPSDRFFAERPEGSVSTLKIQRTQQEDSAVYLCASSFGQAYSGNTIYFGEGSWLTVV.

J is TRBJ2-1 and V is TRBV5-1; the match to TRBD2 covers 8 bases. CDR3 size: 14 residues. Looked up from germline, CDR1 is SGHRS and CDR2 is YFSETQ. V lost 6 bases and J lost 0; bases outside the gene matches: 2. CDR3 bases: TGCGCCAGCACAAGCGGGAGCTCCTACAATGAGCAGTTCTTC. Protein: CASTSGSSYNEQFF.

This chain links TRBV2 with TRBJ2-7; TRBD2 might be the D (6 bases). Germline V gene lookup returns CDR1 SNHLY and CDR2 FYNNEI. V lost 5 bases and J lost 9, with 26 bases in between. This CDR3 is built from 16 residues. The DNA of the CDR3 is TGTGCCAGCAGTCCTAGAGACAGCGGAGGGGATCTGTTGCAGTACTTC. Its protein product is CASSPRDSGGDLLQYF.

The J gene is TRBJ2-5, the V gene TRBV11-3, with 8 bases that match TRBD1. CDR3 size: 15 residues. The trim removed 1 base at V and 1 base at J, leaving 2 bases unmatched. Germline CDR1 is SGHNT and CDR2 is YENEEA. The CDR3 loop is CASSLGGQGQETQYF. In DNA form, the CDR3 reads TGTGCCAGCAGCTTAGGAGGACAGGGCCAAGAGACCCAGTACTTC.

This chain uses TRBV7-2 with TRBJ2-3; TRBD2 matches 14 bases. The CDR3 spans 16 residues. Germline V lookup: CDR1 SGHTA, CDR2 FQGNSA. Trimming removed 3 bases from V and 6 bases from J; junction bases left unmatched: 5. CDR3 in DNA: TGTGCCAGCAGCTTGGGACTAGCGGGAGTAACCGATACGCAGTATTTT. It yields the protein CASSLGLAGVTDTQYF.

The chain joins TRBV6-5 to TRBJ1-5; D is possibly TRBD1 (5 bases). The CDR3 has 14 residues. CDR1 MNHEY and CDR2 SVGAGI come from the germline V gene. The germline V and J ends were trimmed by 5 bases and 4 bases, with 12 bases remaining between them. For the CDR3, the DNA is TGTGCCAGCAGTACGGGACTGAGAAATCAGCCCCAGCATTTT. Amino acids: CASSTGLRNQPQHF.

This chain's CDR3 is CAWTQTRQEQYF. Here the CDR3 DNA reads TGTGCCTGGACCCAGACTCGGCAGGAGCAGTACTTC. The V and J genes are TRBV30 and TRBJ2-7; D remains unclear. This CDR3 is built from 12 residues. Trimming pared 4 bases from V and 7 bases from J, leaving 14 bases between. Germline V gene lookup returns CDR1 GTSNPN and CDR2 SVGIG (reference sequence).

The gene calls are TRBV29-1 and TRBJ1-1, with TRBD1 identical over 10 bases. The CDR3 is 17 amino acids. CDR1 SQVTM and CDR2 ANQGSEA come from the germline V gene. V trimming: 8 bases; J trimming: 5 bases; junction bases outside the gene matches: 20. CDR3 loop: CSSMKQTGGASRTEAFF. CDR3 in DNA: TGCAGCTCAATGAAACAGACAGGGGGCGCGTCCAGGACTGAAGCTTTCTTT.

V and J are TRBV5-1 and TRBJ2-7; 8 bases fit TRBD1. V gave up 2 bases and J gave up 6 bases; unmatched junction bases: 16. This CDR3 region has 17 residues. In germline, CDR1 is SGHRS, CDR2 YFSETQ. The CDR3 protein is CASSFNLPGQANSEQYF. Here the CDR3 DNA reads TGCGCCAGCAGCTTCAATCTTCCGGGACAGGCCAATAGCGAGCAGTACTTC.

This chain uses TRBV11-2 with TRBJ1-2, with D unclear. The V end lost 4 bases, the J end lost 4 bases, and 16 bases lay between the germline ends. Germline V gene data show CDR1 as SGHAT and CDR2 as FQNNGV. The CDR3 totals 15 residues. DNA of the CDR3: TGTGCCAGCAGCTCCCCTCGGATAAGAGGCTATGGCTACACCTTC. This gives the protein CASSSPRIRGYGYTF.

The CDR3 coding sequence is TGTGCCAGCAGTCGGCGGGACCCACTCGGGACCCAGTACTTC. Its protein is CASSRRDPLGTQYF. The gene calls are TRBV7-9 and TRBJ2-5; maybe TRBD2 (6 bases). Germline CDR1 and CDR2: SEHNR and FQNEAQ (reference sequence). CDR3 size: 14 residues. The germline V and J ends were trimmed by 6 bases and 7 bases, with 18 bases remaining between them.

The V gene is TRBV5-4, the J gene TRBJ2-7, with TRBD1 matching over 9 bases. The CDR3 is 16 amino acids. J gave up 5 bases and V 0 bases, and 9 bases lay outside the gene matches. Germline V lookup: CDR1 SGHNT, CDR2 YYREEE (reference sequence). The CDR3 spells CASSLGALTGGNEQYF. CDR3 coding DNA: TGTGCCAGCAGCTTGGGGGCCCTTACAGGGGGCAACGAGCAGTACTTC.

The chain carries TRBV5-8 and TRBJ2-2; the match to TRBD1 covers 9 bases. CDR3 size: 17 residues. The junction had 13 bases not matched to a gene; V was cut back by 3 bases and J by 7 bases. The germline V gene encodes CDR1 SGHTS and CDR2 YDEGEE. CDR3 in amino acids: CASSSPPGQGTDGELFF. The CDR3 DNA reads TGTGCCAGCAGCTCACCACCGGGACAGGGCACGGACGGGGAGCTGTTTTTT.

The chain links TRBV29-1 to TRBJ2-1, with D possibly being TRBD2 (5 bases). Germline V gene sequence: CDR1 SQVTM, CDR2 ANQGSEA. CDR3 length: 14 residues. V lost 2 bases and J lost 7, with 15 bases in between. CDR3 nucleotide sequence: TGCAGCGTTGAACCTTCCGGGTCGGGGAATGAGCAGTTCTTC. It specifies CSVEPSGSGNEQFF.

The chain has TRBV30 and TRBJ1-2, with D tentatively TRBD1 (5 bases). Trimming took off 0 bases at V and 7 bases at J, with 12 bases between the two ends. The CDR3 sequence is 13 residues long. Germline V gene sequence: CDR1 GTSNPN, CDR2 SVGIG (reference sequence). The CDR3 sequence is CAWSVRQGGGYTF. The DNA of the CDR3 is TGTGCCTGGAGTGTACGGCAGGGAGGTGGCTACACCTTC.

The rearrangement uses TRBV10-3 and TRBJ1-4, with D possibly matching TRBD1 (6 bases). This CDR3 is built from 16 residues. CDR1 and CDR2 (germline): ENHRY, SYGVKD. The ends were cut back, 2 bases at V and 5 bases at J, with 15 bases in the middle. In DNA form, the CDR3 reads TGTGCCATCAGTGAGAGGGGACAAAGGGCAAATGAAAAACTGTTTTTT. It is translated as CAISERGQRANEKLFF.

As for this clone: The junction differs from germline at one of its ends, possibly a read error. This chain connects TRBV2 to TRBJ1-5; 12 bases fit TRBD1. Germline CDR1 reads SNHLY; CDR2 reads FYNNEI. The CDR3 covers 14 residues. CDR3 amino acids: CASSGTGGRQHQHF. CDR3 nucleotides: TGTGCCAGCAGCGGGACAGGGGGCAGGCAGCACCAGCATTTT.

This rearrangement joins TRBV4-3 to TRBJ2-1; the D gene is possibly TRBD2 (5 bases). The V and J ends lost 0 bases and 7 bases respectively, with 13 bases between them. The CDR3 consists of 15 residues. Germline CDR1 LGHNA, CDR2 YSLEER. CDR3 protein: CASSQDRFPGNEQFF. CDR3 DNA sequence: TGCGCCAGCAGCCAAGATCGATTCCCGGGGAATGAGCAGTTCTTC.

The V and J genes are TRBV4-3 and TRBJ1-5; 7 nucleotides line up with TRBD1. Looked up from germline, CDR1 is LGHNA and CDR2 is YSLEER. The junction had 7 bases not matched to a gene; V was cut back by 3 bases and J by 5 bases. This CDR3 is built from 15 residues. For the CDR3, the DNA is TGCGCCAGCAGCCAGGATACAGGGGCGTATCAGCCCCAGCATTTT. Protein product: CASSQDTGAYQPQHF.

The V gene is TRBV28, the J gene TRBJ2-1; TRBD2 matches at 9 bases. The CDR3 runs 19 residues. The trim removed 3 bases at V and 7 bases at J, leaving 19 bases unmatched. Germline V gives CDR1 MDHEN, CDR2 SYDVKM. The DNA for the CDR3 is TGTGCCAGCAGTTTTACGGCGGGAGGGTCAGAGGGAGGTAGTAATGAGCAGTTCTTC. This sequence encodes CASSFTAGGSEGGSNEQFF.

CDR3 sequence: CASSPGGMGDEKLFF. In DNA, the CDR3 is TGTGCCAGCAGCCCCGGGGGTATGGGAGATGAAAAACTGTTTTTT. The chain joins TRBV7-9 to TRBJ1-4; D might be TRBD1 (5 bases). The V gene lost 5 bases and the J gene lost 6 bases, with 16 bases spanning the gap. The germline CDR1 and CDR2 sequences are SEHNR and FQNEAQ (reference sequence). The CDR3 consists of 15 residues.